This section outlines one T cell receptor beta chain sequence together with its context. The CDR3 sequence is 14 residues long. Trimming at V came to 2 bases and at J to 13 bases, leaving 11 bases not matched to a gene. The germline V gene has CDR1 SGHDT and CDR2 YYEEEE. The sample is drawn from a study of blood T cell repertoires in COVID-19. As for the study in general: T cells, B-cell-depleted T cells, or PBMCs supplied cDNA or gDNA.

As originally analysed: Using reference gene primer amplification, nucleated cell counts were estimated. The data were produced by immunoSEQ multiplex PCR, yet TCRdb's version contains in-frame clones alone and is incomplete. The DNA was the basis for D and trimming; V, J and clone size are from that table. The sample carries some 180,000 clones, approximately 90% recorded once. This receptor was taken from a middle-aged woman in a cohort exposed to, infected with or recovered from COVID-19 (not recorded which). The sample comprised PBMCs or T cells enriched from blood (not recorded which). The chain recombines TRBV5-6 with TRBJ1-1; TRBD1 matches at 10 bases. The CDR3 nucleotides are TGTGCCAGCAGCTTATCTGGACAGGGGGGGATTTTTTTCTTT. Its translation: CASSLSGQGGIFFF.